The 22 T cell receptor beta chains below all came from one sample that was sequenced in a study of T cell clonotyping in hematopoietic cell transplantation. As for time point: recipient sample about 28 days before transplant, after cytoreduction. The method was immunoSEQ multiplex PCR; TCRdb's version includes in-frame clones alone and lacks a portion of them. The sample lists about 10,000 clones, more than 85% seen once, with 25% to 35% in the top ten. The source was peripheral blood mononuclear cells, collected before stem cell transplant. The receptors come from a woman in her sixties with acute myeloid leukemia. Some clones in this sample may be carry-over from other donors' samples.

This sequence joins TRBV2 and TRBJ1-5; 7 bases align to TRBD1. CDR3 length: 16 residues. V trimming: 7 bases; J trimming: 6 bases; junction bases outside the gene matches: 15. CDR1 is SNHLY, CDR2 FYNNEI, per germline. The CDR3 nucleotides read TGTGCCAGCACTTGGGGGGTGGGGACAGTGCCTCAGCCCCAGCATTTT. This translates into CASTWGVGTVPQPQHF.

This rearrangement joins TRBV25-1 to TRBJ2-1; D gene unclear. This CDR3 is built from 15 residues. The V gene lost 4 bases and the J gene lost 0 bases, with 10 bases spanning the gap. Per the germline V gene, CDR1 is MGHDK and CDR2 is SYGVNS. The CDR3 is CASSALKSSYNEQFF. Written as DNA, the CDR3 is TGTGCCAGCAGTGCCTTGAAGAGCTCCTACAATGAGCAGTTCTTC.

This rearrangement joins TRBV7-8 to TRBJ2-2; 9 bases map to TRBD1. With V trimmed by 3 bases and J by 5 bases, 7 bases remained unmatched. Per the germline V gene, CDR1 is SGHVS and CDR2 is FQNEAQ. The CDR3 is 16 amino acids. CDR3 loop: CASSFGQGLRTGELFF. DNA of the CDR3: TGTGCCAGCAGCTTTGGACAGGGGCTTAGAACCGGGGAGCTGTTTTTT.

The V gene is TRBV9, the J gene TRBJ1-5; D is possibly TRBD1 (5 bases). The CDR3 runs to 13 residues. The germline V gene encodes CDR1 SGDLS and CDR2 YYNGEE. V shed 5 bases and J shed 6 bases, with 12 bases lying between them. The CDR3 reads CASSDSGAQPQHF. CDR3 in DNA: TGTGCCAGCAGTGACAGTGGGGCTCAGCCCCAGCATTTT.

This clone has just a few counts. V usage is TRBV29-1 and J usage is TRBJ2-7, with 9 bases that match TRBD1. Germline V gene data show CDR1 as SQVTM and CDR2 as ANQGSEA. The CDR3 runs 13 residues. The ends lost 6 bases at V and 2 bases at J; junction bases unmatched: 5. DNA of the CDR3: TGCAGCGTCGCGGGACAGGGTGCCTACGAGCAGTACTTC. This translates into CSVAGQGAYEQYF.

J is TRBJ2-5 and V is TRBV11-2; TRBD2 might be the D (6 bases). Germline lookup yields CDR1 SGHAT and CDR2 FQNNGV. The CDR3 extends over 14 amino acids. V lost 3 bases to trimming and J lost 4 bases, with 12 bases between them. CDR3 DNA sequence: TGTGCCAGCAGCTTCGGCCAGGGAGGAGAGACCCAGTACTTC. Amino acid sequence: CASSFGQGGETQYF.

V and J are TRBV7-6 and TRBJ2-1, with 9 bases aligning to TRBD2. The CDR3 is 16 amino acids. CDR1 SGHVS and CDR2 FNYEAQ come from the germline V gene. The V gene end was trimmed by 3 bases and the J gene end by 5 bases; junction bases not matched to a gene: 8. The CDR3 DNA reads TGTGCCAGCAGCTTTCGCGGGAGGGCCAACCACAATGAGCAGTTCTTC. Its protein is CASSFRGRANHNEQFF.

This clone appeared a single time. The rearrangement joins TRBV28 to TRBJ1-5; D remains ambiguous. CDR1 MDHEN and CDR2 SYDVKM come from the germline V gene. Trimming stripped 4 bases from V and 0 bases from J, with 7 bases between. CDR3 length: 14 residues. The CDR3, as DNA: TGTGCCAGCAGTTGGGTCGGTAGCAATCAGCCCCAGCATTTT. It translates to CASSWVGSNQPQHF.

V and J are TRBV5-6 and TRBJ1-2; no clear D. V lost 4 bases, J lost 4 bases, and 14 bases lay in between. The germline CDR1 and CDR2 sequences are SGHDT and YYEEEE. The CDR3 spans 14 residues. The CDR3, as DNA: TGTGCCAGCAGCCCTTTACAAAGGAGCTATGGCTACACCTTC. Translation gives CASSPLQRSYGYTF.

V and J are TRBV4-2 and TRBJ2-2; TRBD2 might be the D (6 bases). There are 16 residues in the CDR3. Germline CDR1 LGHNA, CDR2 YNFKEQ. Trimming removed 0 bases from V and 2 bases from J, with 10 bases in between. The CDR3 loop is CASSQEAGRNTGELFF. In nucleotides, the CDR3 is TGTGCCAGCAGCCAAGAGGCGGGACGAAACACCGGGGAGCTGTTTTTT.

The chain joins TRBV7-6 to TRBJ1-5; D is unresolved. Germline V gives CDR1 SGHVS, CDR2 FNYEAQ. The CDR3 contains 14 residues. V was cut by 5 bases and J by 5 bases, with 13 bases left in between. The CDR3 loop reads CASSPYGEHQPQHF. In nucleotides, the CDR3 is TGTGCCAGCAGCCCTTACGGGGAGCATCAGCCCCAGCATTTT.

The chain links TRBV30 to TRBJ1-2; D not certain. The CDR3 loop spans 12 amino acids. Between the trimmed V and J ends, which lost 1 base and 4 bases, there was a span of 7 bases. CDR1 is GTSNPN and CDR2 is SVGIG in the germline V gene (reference sequence). As DNA, the CDR3 is TGTGCCTGGAGTGGCGGGTCCTATGGCTACACCTTC. This translates into CAWSGGSYGYTF.

V is TRBV2 and J is TRBJ2-7; unclear D gene. Deletions cut 6 bases from V and 5 bases from J, with 11 bases between. Germline V gene data show CDR1 as SNHLY and CDR2 as FYNNEI. This CDR3 comprises 12 residues. The CDR3 spells CASRYKPHEQYF. Here the CDR3 DNA reads TGTGCCAGCAGGTACAAGCCCCACGAGCAGTACTTC.

The chain links TRBV9 to TRBJ1-5; no clear D gene. CDR3 length: 14 residues. CDR1 and CDR2 (germline): SGDLS, YYNGEE. V lost 4 bases and J 4 bases, leaving 12 bases between the germline ends. The CDR3 here is CASSSSPTNQPQHF. The CDR3 nucleotides are TGTGCCAGCAGCAGCTCCCCGACTAATCAGCCCCAGCATTTT.

The V and J genes are TRBV4-3 and TRBJ1-5, with TRBD1 identical over 8 bases. There are 18 residues in the CDR3. Germline V CDR1 and CDR2: LGHNA, YSLEER. The V segment lost 0 bases and the J segment 5 bases; nucleotides outside the gene matches: 12. CDR3 DNA sequence: TGCGCCAGCAGCCAAGATACCCTGGACAGGGAGTCCTATCAGCCCCAGCATTTT. It translates to CASSQDTLDRESYQPQHF.

This clone showed up just once. The chain is built from TRBV11-2 and TRBJ2-1; 7 bases line up with TRBD2. In germline, CDR1 is SGHAT, CDR2 FQNNGV. The V gene end was trimmed by 5 bases and the J gene end by 2 bases; junction bases not matched to a gene: 6. The CDR3 loop spans 15 amino acids. CDR3 DNA: TGTGCCAGCAGCGGGCTAGCGGAAGCCTACAATGAGCAGTTCTTC. Protein product: CASSGLAEAYNEQFF.

The chain recombines TRBV5-6 with TRBJ1-5; 8 positions agree with TRBD1. The V gene's germline CDR1 is SGHDT and CDR2 YYEEEE. The CDR3 runs to 16 residues. The V and J ends lost 4 bases and 0 bases, in that order; junction bases with no gene match: 6. The CDR3 bases are TGTGCCAGCAGCCTCGACAGGGGATATAGCAATCAGCCCCAGCATTTT. Its protein is CASSLDRGYSNQPQHF.

This chain links TRBV9 with TRBJ1-1; 8 positions agree with TRBD1. In germline, CDR1 is SGDLS, CDR2 YYNGEE. V trimming: 3 bases; J trimming: 1 base; junction bases outside the gene matches: 2. CDR3 length equals 14 residues. CDR3 DNA: TGTGCCAGCAGCGGGGGGACAGGGAACACTGAAGCTTTCTTT. Protein: CASSGGTGNTEAFF.

The chain's CDR3 is CASSFNRVGGYGYTF. The CDR3 DNA reads as TGTGCCAGCAGCTTTAACAGGGTGGGAGGCTATGGCTACACCTTC. The chain links TRBV11-2 to TRBJ1-2; a possible D gene is TRBD1 (6 bases). This CDR3 has 15 amino acids. V dropped 3 bases and J dropped 4 bases, with 15 bases sitting between them. Germline assignment: CDR1 SGHAT and CDR2 FQNNGV.

The chain is built from TRBV28 and TRBJ1-5, with 8 nucleotides matching TRBD1. Per the germline V gene, CDR1 is MDHEN and CDR2 is SYDVKM. V lost 6 bases, J lost 7 bases, and 8 bases stayed unmatched. The CDR3 spans 14 residues. DNA for the CDR3: TGTGCCAGCAGGCCGACAGGGGAGGGCCAGCCCCAGCATTTT. It encodes CASRPTGEGQPQHF.

This clone appeared a single time. This chain connects TRBV28 to TRBJ1-4; perhaps TRBD1 as D (6 bases). The CDR3 contains 14 residues. V was clipped by 8 bases and J by 3 bases, with 13 bases between them. Germline assignment: CDR1 MDHEN and CDR2 SYDVKM. This chain's CDR3 is CASVGAGSNEKLFF. The CDR3 DNA is TGTGCCAGCGTGGGGGCGGGATCTAATGAAAAACTGTTTTTT. The variable domain in full, completed from reference TRBV28 and TRBJ1-4, reads DVKVTQSSRYLVKRTGEKVFLECVQDMDHENMFWYRQDPGLGLRLIYFSYDVKMKEKGDIPEGYSVSREKKERFSLILESASTNQTSMYLCASVGAGSNEKLFFGSGTQLSVL.

The genes are TRBV11-2 and TRBJ2-3; 9 positions agree with TRBD2. The CDR3 length is 17 residues. Germline V lookup: CDR1 SGHAT, CDR2 FQNNGV. J was trimmed by 3 bases and V by 6 bases; bases with no gene match: 13. The CDR3 here is CASRFGNGREGTDTQYF. The CDR3 DNA sequence: TGTGCCAGCAGATTTGGTAACGGGCGGGAGGGGACAGATACGCAGTATTTT.